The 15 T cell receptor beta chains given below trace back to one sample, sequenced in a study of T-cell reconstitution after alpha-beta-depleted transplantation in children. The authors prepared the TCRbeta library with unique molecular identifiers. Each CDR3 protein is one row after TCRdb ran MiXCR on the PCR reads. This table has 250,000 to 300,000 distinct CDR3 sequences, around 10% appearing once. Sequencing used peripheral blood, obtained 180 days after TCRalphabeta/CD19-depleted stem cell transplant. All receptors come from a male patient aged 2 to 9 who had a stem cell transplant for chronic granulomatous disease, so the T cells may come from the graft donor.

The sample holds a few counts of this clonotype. The CDR3 reads CASSLDSAGGSYNSPLHF. CDR3 sequence (DNA): TGTGCCAGCAGCTTAGATTCGGCAGGGGGCTCCTATAATTCACCCCTCCACTTT. The V and J genes are TRBV11-1 and TRBJ1-6; 7 nucleotides agree with TRBD1. V trimming: 1 base; J trimming: 0 bases; junction bases outside the gene matches: 6. The CDR3 loop spans 18 amino acids. Germline V gives CDR1 SGHAT, CDR2 FQDESV (reference sequence).

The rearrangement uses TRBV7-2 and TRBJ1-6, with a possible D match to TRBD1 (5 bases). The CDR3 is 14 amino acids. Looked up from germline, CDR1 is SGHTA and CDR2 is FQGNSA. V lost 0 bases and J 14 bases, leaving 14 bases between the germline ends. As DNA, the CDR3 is TGTGCCAGCAGCTTAGCCCGCCAGGGTAATACCCTCCACTTT. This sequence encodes CASSLARQGNTLHF.

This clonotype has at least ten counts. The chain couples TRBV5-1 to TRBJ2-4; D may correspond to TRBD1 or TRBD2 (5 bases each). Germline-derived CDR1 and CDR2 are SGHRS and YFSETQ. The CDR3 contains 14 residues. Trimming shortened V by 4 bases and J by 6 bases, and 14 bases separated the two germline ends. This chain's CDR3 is CASSPGRSANIQYF. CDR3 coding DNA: TGCGCCAGCAGCCCGGGACGTTCGGCAAACATTCAGTACTTC.

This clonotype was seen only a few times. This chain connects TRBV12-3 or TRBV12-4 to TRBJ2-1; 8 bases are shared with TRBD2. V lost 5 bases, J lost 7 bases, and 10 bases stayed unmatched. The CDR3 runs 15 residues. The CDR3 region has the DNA TGTGCCAGCAGTCGGGAGGGCCAGCGTGGGAATGAGCAGTTCTTC. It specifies CASSREGQRGNEQFF.

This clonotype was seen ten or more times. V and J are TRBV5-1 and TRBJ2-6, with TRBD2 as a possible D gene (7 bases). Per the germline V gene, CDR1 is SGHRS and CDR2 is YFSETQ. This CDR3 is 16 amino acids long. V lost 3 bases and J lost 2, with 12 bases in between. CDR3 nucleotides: TGCGCCAGCAGCTCCCAAGGGGGGGCTGGGGCCAACGTCCTGACTTTC. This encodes CASSSQGGAGANVLTF.

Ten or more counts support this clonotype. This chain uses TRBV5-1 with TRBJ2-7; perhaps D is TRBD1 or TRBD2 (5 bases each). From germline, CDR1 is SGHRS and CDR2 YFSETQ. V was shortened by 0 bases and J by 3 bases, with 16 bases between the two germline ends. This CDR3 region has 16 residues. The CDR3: CASSLAWDPKGYEQYF. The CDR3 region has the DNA TGCGCCAGCAGCTTGGCCTGGGACCCGAAGGGCTACGAGCAGTACTTC. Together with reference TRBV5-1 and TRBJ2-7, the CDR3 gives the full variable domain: KAGVTQTPRYLIKTRGQQVTLSCSPISGHRSVSWYQQTPGQGLQFLFEYFSETQRNKGNFPGRFSGRQFSNSRSEMNVSTLELGDSALYLCASSLAWDPKGYEQYFGPGTRLTVT.

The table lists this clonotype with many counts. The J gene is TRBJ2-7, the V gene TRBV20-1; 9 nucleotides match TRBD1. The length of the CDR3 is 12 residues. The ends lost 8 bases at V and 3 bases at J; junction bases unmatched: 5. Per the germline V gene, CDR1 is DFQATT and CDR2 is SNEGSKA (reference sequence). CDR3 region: CSISGQGYEQYF. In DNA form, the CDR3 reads TGCAGTATCTCGGGACAGGGCTACGAGCAGTACTTC.

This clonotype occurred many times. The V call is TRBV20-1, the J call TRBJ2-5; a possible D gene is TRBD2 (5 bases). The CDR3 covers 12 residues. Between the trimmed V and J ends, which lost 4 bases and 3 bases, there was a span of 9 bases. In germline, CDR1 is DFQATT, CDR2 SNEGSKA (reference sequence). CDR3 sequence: CSAKPGKETQYF. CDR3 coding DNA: TGCAGTGCTAAACCGGGGAAAGAGACCCAGTACTTC.

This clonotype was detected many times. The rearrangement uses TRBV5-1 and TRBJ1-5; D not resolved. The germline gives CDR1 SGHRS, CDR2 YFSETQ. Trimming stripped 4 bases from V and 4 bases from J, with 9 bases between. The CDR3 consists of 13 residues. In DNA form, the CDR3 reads TGCGCCAGCAGCACGGACGGGAATCAGCCCCAGCATTTT. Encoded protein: CASSTDGNQPQHF.

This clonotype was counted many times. The CDR3 region is CASSLTLAGGSYEQYF. The DNA of the CDR3 is TGTGCCAGCAGTTTAACCCTAGCGGGGGGTTCCTACGAGCAGTACTTC. V and J are TRBV12-3 or TRBV12-4 and TRBJ2-7, with TRBD2 matching 11 bases. There are 16 residues in the CDR3. The trim removed 2 bases at V and 1 base at J, leaving 4 bases unmatched.

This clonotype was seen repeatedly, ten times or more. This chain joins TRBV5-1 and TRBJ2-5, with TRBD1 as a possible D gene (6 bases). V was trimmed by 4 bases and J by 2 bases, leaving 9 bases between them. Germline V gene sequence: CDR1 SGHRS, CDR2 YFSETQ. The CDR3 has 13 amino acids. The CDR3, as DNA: TGCGCCAGCAGCCGGGACAAACAAGAGACCCAGTACTTC. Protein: CASSRDKQETQYF.

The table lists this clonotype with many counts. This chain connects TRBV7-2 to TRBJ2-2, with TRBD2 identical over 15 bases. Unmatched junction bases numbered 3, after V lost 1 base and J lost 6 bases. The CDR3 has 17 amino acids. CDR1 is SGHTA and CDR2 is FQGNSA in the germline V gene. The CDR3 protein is CASSLGGLAGGSGELFF. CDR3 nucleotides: TGTGCCAGCAGCTTAGGAGGACTAGCGGGGGGGTCCGGGGAGCTGTTTTTT.

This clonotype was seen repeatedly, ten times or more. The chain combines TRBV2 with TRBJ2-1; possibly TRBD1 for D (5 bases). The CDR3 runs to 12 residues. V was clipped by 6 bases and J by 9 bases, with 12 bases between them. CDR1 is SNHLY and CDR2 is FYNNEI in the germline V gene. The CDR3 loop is CASRGVIGEQFF. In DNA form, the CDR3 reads TGTGCCAGCAGAGGGGTTATAGGTGAGCAGTTCTTC.

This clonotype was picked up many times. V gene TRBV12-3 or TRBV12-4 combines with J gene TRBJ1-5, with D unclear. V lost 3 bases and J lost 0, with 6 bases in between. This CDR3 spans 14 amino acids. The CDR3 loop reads CASSLKTSNQPQHF. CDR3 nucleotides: TGTGCCAGCAGTTTGAAAACTAGCAATCAGCCCCAGCATTTT.

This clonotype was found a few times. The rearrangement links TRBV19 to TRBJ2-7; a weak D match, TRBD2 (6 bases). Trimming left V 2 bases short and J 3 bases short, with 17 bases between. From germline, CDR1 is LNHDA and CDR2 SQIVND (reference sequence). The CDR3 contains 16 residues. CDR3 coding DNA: TGTGCCAGTAGTATAAAAACGCCCGGGGGAAACTACGAGCAGTACTTC. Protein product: CASSIKTPGGNYEQYF.